This T cell receptor beta chain appears in the sequencing data of a study of cytomegalovirus exposure and HLA in healthy donors. Whole-study findings and limits: Previously analyzed data showed that most TCR beta V segments were productive at a frequency of about 87% or about 30%. Reportedly, cytomegalovirus status was diagnosed with high sensitivity and specificity. As a later analysis revealed, most CMV-associated TCR beta chains appeared HLA-restricted. Available immune exposure information was restricted to CMV serostatus only.

CDR3 length: 13 residues. Germline-derived CDR1 and CDR2 are SGHRS and YFSETQ. J lost 2 bases, V lost 4 bases, and 1 base had no gene match. It was with 60 Vbeta and 13 Jbeta primers that the PCR ran. Profiled with immunoSEQ multiplex PCR; TCRdb holds only in-frame clones, not every one. The data show 200,000 to 250,000 clones, with 82% seen just once and 2.7% held by the top ten. About this clone itself: Its antigen is currently unknown.

V is TRBV5-1 and J is TRBJ2-5; 8 bases are a match to TRBD1. Source material: PBMCs. The receptor's source is a woman in her 40s in good health and CMV-seronegative. CDR3 bases: TGCGCCAGCAGCAGGACAGGGCAAGAGACCCAGTACTTC. It encodes CASSRTGQETQYF.